What follows describes a single T cell receptor beta chain. As yet, its antigen is unknown. These data come from a study of OX40 agonist ivuxolimab in advanced cancers. The V end lost 0 bases, the J end lost 7 bases, and 10 bases lay between the germline ends. CDR3 length equals 14 residues. Germline V gene sequence: CDR1 MNHEY, CDR2 SMNVEV (reference sequence). Study-wide results and limits: Low normalized T-cell clonal expansion was also seen in some nonresponders. Expanded peripheral T cells had an undetermined antigen specificity.

The assay was immunoSEQ multiplex PCR, and TCRdb's table has in-frame clones only and misses some. The sample shows more than 25,000 clones, roughly 84% of them seen only once. Sequencing was performed on CD4+ or CD8+ T cells sorted from blood, taken in a trial of the OX40 agonist ivuxolimab. The chain combines TRBV27 with TRBJ2-1; no reliable D call. The origin of this receptor is an adult with an advanced solid tumor such as melanoma, head and neck, liver or kidney cancer. The CDR3 DNA sequence: TGTGCCAGCAGTTTATCGATAACGCATAATGAGCAGTTCTTC. Its protein product is CASSLSITHNEQFF.